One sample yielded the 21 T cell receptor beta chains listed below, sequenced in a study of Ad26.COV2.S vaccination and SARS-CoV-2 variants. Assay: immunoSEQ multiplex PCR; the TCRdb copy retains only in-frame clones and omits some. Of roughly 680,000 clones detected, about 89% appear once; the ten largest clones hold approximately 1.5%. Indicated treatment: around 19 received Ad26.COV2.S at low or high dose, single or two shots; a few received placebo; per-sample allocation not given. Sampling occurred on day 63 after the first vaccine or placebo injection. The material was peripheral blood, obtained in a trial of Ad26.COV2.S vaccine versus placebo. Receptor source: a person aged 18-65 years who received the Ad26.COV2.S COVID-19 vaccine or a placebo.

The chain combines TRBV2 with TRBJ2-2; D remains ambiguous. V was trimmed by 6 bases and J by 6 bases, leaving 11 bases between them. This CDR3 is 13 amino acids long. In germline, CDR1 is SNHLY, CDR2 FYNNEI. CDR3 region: CASRGTAPGELFF. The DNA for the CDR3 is TGTGCCAGCAGGGGCACCGCGCCCGGGGAGCTGTTTTTT.

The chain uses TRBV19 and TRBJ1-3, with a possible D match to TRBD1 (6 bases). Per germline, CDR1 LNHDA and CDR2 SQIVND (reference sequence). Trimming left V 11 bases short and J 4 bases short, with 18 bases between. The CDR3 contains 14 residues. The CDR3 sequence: CASRRADRGNTIYF. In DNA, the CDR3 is TGTGCCTCCAGGAGGGCGGACAGAGGAAACACCATATATTTT.

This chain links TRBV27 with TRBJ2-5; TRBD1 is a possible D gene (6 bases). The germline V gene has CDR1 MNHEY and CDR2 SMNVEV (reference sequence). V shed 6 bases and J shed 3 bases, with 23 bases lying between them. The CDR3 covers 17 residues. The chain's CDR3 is CASSRSDSRTLKETQYF. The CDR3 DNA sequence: TGTGCCAGCAGCCGATCGGACAGTCGAACCCTAAAAGAGACCCAGTACTTC.

The CDR3 bases are TGTGCCAGCTCACCCGGACAGGAGGTGGTCGGGACCCAGTACTTC. Translation: CASSPGQEVVGTQYF. This chain links TRBV18 with TRBJ2-5, with 7 bases that match TRBD1. The CDR3 extends over 15 amino acids. After removal of 3 bases from V and 7 bases from J, the junction contained 11 bases not matched to a gene. Germline V lookup: CDR1 KGHSH, CDR2 LQKENI.

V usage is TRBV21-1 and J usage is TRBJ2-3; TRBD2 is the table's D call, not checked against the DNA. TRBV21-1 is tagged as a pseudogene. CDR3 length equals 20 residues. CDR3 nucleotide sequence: TGTGCCAGCAGCAACTCTTCAGGGCCTATACTAGCGGGAGAGGGAGATACGCAGTATTTT. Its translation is CASSNSSGPILAGEGDTQYF.

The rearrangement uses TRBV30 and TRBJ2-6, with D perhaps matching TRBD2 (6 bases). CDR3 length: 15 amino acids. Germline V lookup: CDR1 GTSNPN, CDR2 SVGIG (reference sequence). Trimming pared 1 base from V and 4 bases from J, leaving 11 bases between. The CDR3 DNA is TGTGCCTGGAGTGCAGGACTACCAGGGGCCAACGTCCTGACTTTC. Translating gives CAWSAGLPGANVLTF.

CDR3 loop: CASSYGTGSTDTQYF. CDR3 DNA sequence: TGTGCCAGCAGTTATGGGACAGGAAGCACAGATACGCAGTATTTT. V usage is TRBV6-6 and J usage is TRBJ2-3, with 8 bases matching TRBD1. This CDR3 has 15 amino acids. Germline lookup yields CDR1 MNHNY and CDR2 SVGAGI (reference sequence). V gave up 3 bases and J gave up 0 bases; unmatched junction bases: 2.

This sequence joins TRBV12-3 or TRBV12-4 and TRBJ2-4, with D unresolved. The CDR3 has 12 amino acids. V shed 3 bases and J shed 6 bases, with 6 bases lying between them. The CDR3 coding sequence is TGTGCCAGCAGTTTGCAGCGAAACATTCAGTACTTC. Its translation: CASSLQRNIQYF.

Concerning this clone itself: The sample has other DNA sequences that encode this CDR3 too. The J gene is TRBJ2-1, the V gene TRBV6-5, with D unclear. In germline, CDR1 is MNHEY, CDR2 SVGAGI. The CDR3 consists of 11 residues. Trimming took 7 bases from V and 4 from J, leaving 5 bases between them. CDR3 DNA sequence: TGTGCCAGCACCGGATACAATGAGCAGTTCTTC. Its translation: CASTGYNEQFF.

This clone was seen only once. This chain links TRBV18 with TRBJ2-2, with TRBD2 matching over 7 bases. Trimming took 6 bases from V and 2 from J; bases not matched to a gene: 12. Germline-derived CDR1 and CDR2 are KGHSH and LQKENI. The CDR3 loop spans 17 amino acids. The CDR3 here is CASSPLGGNLNTGELFF. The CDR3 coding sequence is TGTGCCAGCTCGCCTTTGGGAGGGAACTTAAACACCGGGGAGCTGTTTTTT.

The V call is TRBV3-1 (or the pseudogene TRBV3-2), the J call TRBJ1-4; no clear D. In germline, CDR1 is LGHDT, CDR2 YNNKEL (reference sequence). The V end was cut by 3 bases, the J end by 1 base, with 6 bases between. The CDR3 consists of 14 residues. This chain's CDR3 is CASSQRETNEKLFF. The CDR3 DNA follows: TGTGCCAGCAGCCAGAGGGAAACTAATGAAAAACTGTTTTTT.

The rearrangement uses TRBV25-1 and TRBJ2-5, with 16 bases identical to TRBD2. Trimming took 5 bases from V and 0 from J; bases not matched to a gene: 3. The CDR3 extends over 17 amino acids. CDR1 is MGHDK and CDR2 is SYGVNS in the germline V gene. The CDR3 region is CASSPGLAGGYQETQYF. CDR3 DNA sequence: TGTGCCAGCAGTCCGGGACTAGCGGGGGGGTACCAAGAGACCCAGTACTTC.

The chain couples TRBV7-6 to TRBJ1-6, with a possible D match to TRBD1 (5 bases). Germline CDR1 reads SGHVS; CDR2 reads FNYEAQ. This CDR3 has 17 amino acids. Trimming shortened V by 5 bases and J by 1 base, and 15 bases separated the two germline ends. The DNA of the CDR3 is TGTGCCAGCAGCGAAACAGGAAATGGGTCCTATAATTCACCCCTCCACTTT. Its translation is CASSETGNGSYNSPLHF.

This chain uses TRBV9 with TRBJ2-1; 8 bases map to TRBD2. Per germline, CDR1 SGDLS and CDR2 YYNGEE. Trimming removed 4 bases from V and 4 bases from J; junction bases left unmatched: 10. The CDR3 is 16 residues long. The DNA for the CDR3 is TGTGCCAGCAGCACAAAACGGGGGGGCCTTTACAATGAGCAGTTCTTC. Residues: CASSTKRGGLYNEQFF. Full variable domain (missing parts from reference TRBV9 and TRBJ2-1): DSGVTQTPKHLITATGQRVTLRCSPRSGDLSVYWYQQSLDQGLQFLIQYYNGEERAKGNILERFSAQQFPDLHSELNLSSLELGDSALYFCASSTKRGGLYNEQFFGPGTRLTVL.

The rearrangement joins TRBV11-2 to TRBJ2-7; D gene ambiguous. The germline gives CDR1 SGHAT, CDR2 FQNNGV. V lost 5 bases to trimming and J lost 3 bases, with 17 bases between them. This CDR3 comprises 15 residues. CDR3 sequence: CASSIPNSAFYEQYF. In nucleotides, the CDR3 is TGTGCCAGCAGCATCCCGAATAGTGCTTTCTACGAGCAGTACTTC. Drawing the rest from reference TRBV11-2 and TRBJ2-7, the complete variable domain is EAGVAQSPRYKIIEKRQSVAFWCNPISGHATLYWYQQILGQGPKLLIQFQNNGVVDDSQLPKDRFSAERLKGVDSTLKIQPAKLEDSAVYLCASSIPNSAFYEQYFGPGTRLTVT.

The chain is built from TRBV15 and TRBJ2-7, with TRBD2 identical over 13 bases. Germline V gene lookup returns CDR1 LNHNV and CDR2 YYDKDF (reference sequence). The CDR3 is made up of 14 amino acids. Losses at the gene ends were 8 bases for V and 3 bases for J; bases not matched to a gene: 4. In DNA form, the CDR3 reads TGTGCCACCTTGCGGACTAGCGGGAGCTACGAGCAGTACTTC. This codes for CATLRTSGSYEQYF.

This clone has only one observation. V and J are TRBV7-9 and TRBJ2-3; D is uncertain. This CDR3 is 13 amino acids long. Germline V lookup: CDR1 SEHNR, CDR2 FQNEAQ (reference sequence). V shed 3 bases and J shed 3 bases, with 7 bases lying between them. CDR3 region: CASSFPVTDTQYF. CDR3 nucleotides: TGTGCCAGCAGCTTCCCAGTTACAGATACGCAGTATTTT.

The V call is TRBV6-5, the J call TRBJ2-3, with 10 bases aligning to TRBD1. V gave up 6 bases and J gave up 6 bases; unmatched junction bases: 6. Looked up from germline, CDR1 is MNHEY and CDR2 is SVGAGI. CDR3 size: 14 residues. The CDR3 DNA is TGTGCCAGCAGGGGGACAGGGGCGAAGGATACGCAGTATTTT. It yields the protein CASRGTGAKDTQYF.

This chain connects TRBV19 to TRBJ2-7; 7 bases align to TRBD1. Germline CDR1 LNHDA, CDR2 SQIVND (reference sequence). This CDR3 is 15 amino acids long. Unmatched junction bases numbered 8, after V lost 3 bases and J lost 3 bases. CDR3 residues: CASSIGPNRGYEQYF. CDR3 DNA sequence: TGTGCCAGTAGTATTGGCCCCAACAGGGGCTACGAGCAGTACTTC.

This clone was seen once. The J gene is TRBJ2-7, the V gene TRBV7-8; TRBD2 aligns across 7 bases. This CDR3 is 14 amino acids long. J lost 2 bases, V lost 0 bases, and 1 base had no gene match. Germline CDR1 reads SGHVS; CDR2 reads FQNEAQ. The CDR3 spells CASSLAAGAYEQYF. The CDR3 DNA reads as TGTGCCAGCAGCTTAGCGGCGGGGGCCTACGAGCAGTACTTC.

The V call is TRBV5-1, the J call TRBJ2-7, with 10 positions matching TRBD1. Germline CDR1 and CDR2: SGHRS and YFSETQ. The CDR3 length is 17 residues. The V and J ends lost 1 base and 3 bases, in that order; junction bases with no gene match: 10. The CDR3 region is CASSLRSSRDRGYEQYF. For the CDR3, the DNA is TGCGCCAGCAGCTTGAGATCCAGCCGGGACAGGGGCTACGAGCAGTACTTC.